This TCR beta chain is from a study of blood T cell repertoires in COVID-19. Study overall: COVID-19 samples, acute and convalescent, were from the United States, Italy and Spain. T cells, B-cell-depleted T cells, or PBMCs supplied cDNA or gDNA.

Germline V gene data show CDR1 as LGHNT and CDR2 as FRNRAP. V lost 0 bases and J 0 bases, leaving 11 bases between the germline ends. The CDR3 has 16 residues. This clone was detected only once. Here immunoSEQ multiplex PCR was the method, and the copy in TCRdb shows in-frame clones only, minus some. The sample yields some 700,000 clones, about 90% seen once. This chain connects TRBV12-5 to TRBJ1-1; no clear D gene. The TCR sequence derives from a woman aged 18-30 years with acute or convalescent COVID-19. Sequencing was carried out using peripheral blood. For the CDR3, the DNA is TGTGCTAGTGGTTTGGTACTCGGCGGGGTGAACACTGAAGCTTTCTTT. It yields the protein CASGLVLGGVNTEAFF.